The 14 T cell receptor beta chains presented below share a single source sample, sequenced in a study of molecular identifiers for immune sequencing clone quantification. TCRdb reanalysed the PCR reads using MiXCR and keeps one entry per CDR3 protein. The sample yields about half a million distinct CDR3 sequences, 20% to 25% seen once. Sample: naive CD8+ T cells from blood, with Jurkat cell RNA spiked in. Stated subset: FACS-sorted CD8+CD4-CCR7+CD45RA+ naive T cells. These TCRs come from a human donor in good health. Some libraries in this study had Jurkat cell RNA spiked in.

This clonotype was counted a single time. CDR3 DNA: TGCAGCGTTGAAGATGCCGGCCCAGAAGCTTTCTTT. Translated, it gives CSVEDAGPEAFF. The chain uses TRBV29-1 and TRBJ1-1; D is unclear. Germline loops: CDR1 SQVTM, CDR2 ANQGSEA. The CDR3 length is 12 residues. Trimming pared 0 bases from V and 8 bases from J, leaving 10 bases between. Based on the CDR3 plus reference TRBV29-1 and TRBJ1-1, the full variable domain is SAVISQKPSRDICQRGTSLTIQCQVDSQVTMMFWYRQQPGQSLTLIATANQGSEATYESGFVIDKFPISRPNLTFSTLTVSNMSPEDSSIYLCSVEDAGPEAFFGQGTRLTVV.

This clonotype was recorded many times. The V and J genes are TRBV27 and TRBJ2-3; D not certain. The CDR3 extends over 15 amino acids. CDR1 is MNHEY, CDR2 SMNVEV, per germline (reference sequence). Deletions cut 2 bases from V and 2 bases from J, with 11 bases between. Written as DNA, the CDR3 is TGTGCCAGCAGTTTAGGTACCAGGTACACAGATACGCAGTATTTT. Encoded protein: CASSLGTRYTDTQYF.

This clonotype was observed a handful of times. This rearrangement joins TRBV5-1 to TRBJ1-3, with unresolved D. Germline assignment: CDR1 SGHRS and CDR2 YFSETQ. The V end was cut by 5 bases, the J end by 1 base, with 13 bases between. The CDR3 spans 15 residues. The CDR3 region has the DNA TGCGCCAGCAGGGACCTCACGTTATCTGGAAACACCATATATTTT. Its protein product is CASRDLTLSGNTIYF.

This clonotype showed up many times. The V gene is TRBV2, the J gene TRBJ2-3, with TRBD2 matching 12 bases. Germline V gene lookup returns CDR1 SNHLY and CDR2 FYNNEI. V lost 7 bases, J lost 5 bases, and 7 bases stayed unmatched. The CDR3 length is 15 residues. CDR3 loop: CASMRRTSGIDTQYF. For the CDR3, the DNA is TGTGCCAGCATGCGACGGACTAGCGGGATAGATACGCAGTATTTT.

This clonotype has a count of ten or more. V usage is TRBV4-3 and J usage is TRBJ1-1, with 9 bases fitting TRBD1. With 3 bases clipped from V and 4 bases from J, the junction kept 3 bases outside the gene matches. This CDR3 has 14 residues. Germline CDR1 reads LGHNA; CDR2 reads YSLEER. CDR3 bases: TGCGCCAGCAGCCAGGGACAGGGTGGCACTGAAGCTTTCTTT. It specifies CASSQGQGGTEAFF.

At least ten counts were recorded for this clonotype. The chain links TRBV5-1 to TRBJ2-7, with TRBD2 matching over 10 bases. The CDR3 runs to 14 residues. Trimming took 3 bases from V and 7 from J; bases not matched to a gene: 7. From germline, CDR1 is SGHRS and CDR2 YFSETQ. As DNA, the CDR3 is TGCGCCAGCAGCTACCTAGCGGGAGTGGAGGAGCAGTACTTC. This codes for CASSYLAGVEEQYF. Complete variable domain (other parts from reference TRBV5-1 and TRBJ2-7): KAGVTQTPRYLIKTRGQQVTLSCSPISGHRSVSWYQQTPGQGLQFLFEYFSETQRNKGNFPGRFSGRQFSNSRSEMNVSTLELGDSALYLCASSYLAGVEEQYFGPGTRLTVT.

V is TRBV29-1 and J is TRBJ1-1; D might be TRBD1 (5 bases). CDR1 and CDR2 (germline): SQVTM, ANQGSEA. The CDR3 runs 12 residues. DNA of the CDR3: TGCTCCCCTTGGGTGGGGCTCACTGAAGCTTTCTTT. Translating it yields CSPWVGLTEAFF.

In this sample, this clonotype turned up many times. The J gene is TRBJ1-3, the V gene TRBV12-3 or TRBV12-4, with D uncertain. Trimming shortened V by 5 bases and J by 4 bases, and 9 bases separated the two germline ends. This CDR3 is built from 13 residues. CDR3 sequence (DNA): TGTGCCAGCAGTCCCTTGACCGGAAACACCATATATTTT. Translated: CASSPLTGNTIYF.

This clonotype has just a few counts. This chain links TRBV19 with TRBJ1-1; tentatively, D is TRBD1 (5 bases). Per germline, CDR1 LNHDA and CDR2 SQIVND (reference sequence). The CDR3 extends over 15 amino acids. Deletions cut 2 bases from V and 4 bases from J, with 14 bases between. The CDR3 sequence is CASSIWDEGPTEAFF. In DNA, the CDR3 is TGTGCCAGTAGTATATGGGACGAGGGGCCCACTGAAGCTTTCTTT.

In regard to this clonotype: The conserved closing phenylalanine or tryptophan is absent in this CDR3, likely reflecting a read error. The CDR3 spells CASSSGFGTDTQYS. CDR3 DNA sequence: TGTGCCAGCAGCTCTGGCTTTGGCACAGATACGCAGTATTCT. The gene calls are TRBV6-2 or TRBV6-3 and TRBJ2-3; D call uncertain. Germline V gene sequence: CDR1 MNHEY, CDR2 SVGEGT. The V end was cut by 6 bases, the J end by 1 base, with 11 bases between. The CDR3 length is 14 residues.

About this clonotype: Given a much more abundant clone one base away, this may be a read error. The chain links TRBV12-3 or TRBV12-4 to TRBJ2-5; 9 bases agree with TRBD1. There are 13 residues in the CDR3. CDR3 residues: CAGRTGGEETQYF. The CDR3 nucleotides read TGTGCCGGCAGAACAGGGGGCGAAGAGACCCAGTACTTC.

Worth noting for this clonotype: Being one base from a much bigger clone, this may be a read error. The rearrangement uses TRBV4-3 and TRBJ2-7; TRBD2 might be the D (5 bases). CDR1 is LGHNA and CDR2 is YSLEER in the germline V gene. V was cut by 2 bases and J by 3 bases, with 8 bases left in between. The CDR3 contains 13 residues. The CDR3 region is CASSQLRGYEQYF. The DNA of the CDR3 is TGCGCCAGCAGCCAATTACGGGGCTACGAGCAGTACTTC.

This clonotype was counted a few times. V is TRBV7-9 and J is TRBJ2-3; no clear D. Trimming stripped 2 bases from V and 4 bases from J, with 7 bases between. This CDR3 region has 13 residues. Germline assignment: CDR1 SEHNR and CDR2 FQNEAQ (reference sequence). As DNA, the CDR3 is TGTGCCAGCAGCTTAATAAGTTCAGATACGCAGTATTTT. Translation: CASSLISSDTQYF.

The table lists this clonotype with a few counts. The rearrangement joins TRBV19 to TRBJ1-1; a possible D gene is TRBD1 (5 bases). The CDR3 runs 14 residues. CDR1 and CDR2 (germline): LNHDA, SQIVND (reference sequence). Trimming stripped 1 base from V and 6 bases from J, with 12 bases between. The CDR3 sequence is CASSIGTMGSEAFF. Here the CDR3 DNA reads TGTGCCAGTAGTATAGGGACAATGGGGTCTGAAGCTTTCTTT.